These 5 T cell receptor beta chains came from one sample sequenced in a study of blood T cell repertoires in COVID-19. Assay: immunoSEQ multiplex PCR; the TCRdb copy retains only in-frame clones and omits some. Of about 12,000 clones listed, 90% are singletons. The sample comprised peripheral blood. These TCRs come from a man in his sixties or seventies with active COVID-19.

This clone showed up just once. The chain employs TRBV27 and TRBJ2-2; tentative D call: TRBD1 (6 bases). Germline CDR1 is MNHEY and CDR2 is SMNVEV (reference sequence). The length of the CDR3 is 16 residues. The V end lost 0 bases, the J end lost 6 bases, and 14 bases lay between the germline ends. The CDR3 loop is CASSLSIQGLAGELFF. The CDR3 region has the DNA TGTGCCAGCAGTTTATCGATACAGGGTTTGGCCGGGGAGCTGTTTTTT.

The CDR3 DNA reads as TGTGCCAGCAGTACAAACCCGGGGGTAGTCACTGAAGCTTTCTTT. It encodes CASSTNPGVVTEAFF. The V call is TRBV28, the J call TRBJ1-1; tentative D call: TRBD1 (5 bases). Deletions cut 5 bases from V and 4 bases from J, with 17 bases between. CDR1 and CDR2 (germline): MDHEN, SYDVKM. The CDR3 covers 15 residues. The entire variable domain, with the rest obtained from reference TRBV28 and TRBJ1-1, is as follows: DVKVTQSSRYLVKRTGEKVFLECVQDMDHENMFWYRQDPGLGLRLIYFSYDVKMKEKGDIPEGYSVSREKKERFSLILESASTNQTSMYLCASSTNPGVVTEAFFGQGTRLTVV.

A note on this clone: An end of the junction differs from the germline gene, which may be a read error. V is TRBV5-6 and J is TRBJ2-3; a weak D match, TRBD1 (5 bases). Germline-derived CDR1 and CDR2 are SGHDT and YYEEEE. The CDR3 is made up of 14 amino acids. CDR3 protein: CASSLNPYTGTQYF. Here the CDR3 DNA reads TGTGCCAGCAGCTTAAACCCGTACACAGGTACGCAGTATTTT.

This rearrangement joins TRBV5-1 to TRBJ2-3; 9 bases agree with TRBD2. The CDR3 has 16 residues. The V segment lost 3 bases and the J segment 5 bases; nucleotides outside the gene matches: 10. Germline CDR1 reads SGHRS; CDR2 reads YFSETQ. CDR3 loop: CASSSRSSGVGDTQYF. CDR3 nucleotides: TGCGCCAGCAGCTCAAGGTCTAGCGGGGTGGGAGATACGCAGTATTTT.

The gene calls are TRBV19 and TRBJ2-5, with 9 nucleotides matching TRBD2. This CDR3 has 14 residues. The trim removed 3 bases at V and 5 bases at J, leaving 4 bases unmatched. Germline values: CDR1 LNHDA, CDR2 SQIVND (reference sequence). The CDR3 reads CASSIAGGPETQYF. CDR3 sequence (DNA): TGTGCCAGTAGTATCGCGGGGGGGCCCGAGACCCAGTACTTC.